This TCR beta chain was identified in a study of beta chain features in type 1 diabetes. Study-wide points: TCRB CDR3 length was moderately but significantly reduced in all four CD4+ subsets of Type 1 diabetes patients. Shorter templates might be favored by PCR, equally in patients and controls.

Expressed TCRB transcripts were sequenced because the entire RNA isolate underwent reverse transcription. Profiling relied on immunoSEQ multiplex PCR, and the TCRdb table lists in-frame clones only, not all of them. The table lists 200,000 to 300,000 clones, approximately 15% of them singletons, with roughly 0.02% in the top ten. V gave up 4 bases and J gave up 6 bases; unmatched junction bases: 11. CDR1 SQVTM and CDR2 ANQGSEA come from the germline V gene. The CDR3 consists of 15 residues. There are a few counts of this clone. Antigen specificity is unknown. Sequenced input: naive CD4+ T cells from blood. The clonotype originates from a man aged 25 to 40 with type 1 diabetes. The V call is TRBV29-1, the J call TRBJ1-2, with 10 bases matching TRBD1. Here the CDR3 reads CSVAGTTGGANGYTF. The CDR3 coding sequence is TGCAGCGTTGCAGGTACGACAGGGGGCGCGAATGGCTACACCTTC. Full variable domain (outside the CDR3, taken from reference TRBV29-1 and TRBJ1-2): SAVISQKPSRDICQRGTSLTIQCQVDSQVTMMFWYRQQPGQSLTLIATANQGSEATYESGFVIDKFPISRPNLTFSTLTVSNMSPEDSSIYLCSVAGTTGGANGYTFGSGTRLTVV.